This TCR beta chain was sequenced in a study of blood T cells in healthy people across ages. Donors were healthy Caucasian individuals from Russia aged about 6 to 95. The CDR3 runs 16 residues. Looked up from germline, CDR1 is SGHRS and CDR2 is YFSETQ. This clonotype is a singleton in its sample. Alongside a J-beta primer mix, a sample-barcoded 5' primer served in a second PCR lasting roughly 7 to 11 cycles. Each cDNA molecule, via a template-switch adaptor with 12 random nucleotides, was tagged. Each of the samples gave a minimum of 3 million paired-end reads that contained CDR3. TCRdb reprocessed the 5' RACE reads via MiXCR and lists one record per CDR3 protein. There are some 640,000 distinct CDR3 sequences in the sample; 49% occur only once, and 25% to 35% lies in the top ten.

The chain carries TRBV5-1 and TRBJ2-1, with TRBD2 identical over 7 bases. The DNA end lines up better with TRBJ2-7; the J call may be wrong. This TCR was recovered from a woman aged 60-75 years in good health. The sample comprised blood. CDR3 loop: CASSSPDGRTSYEQYF. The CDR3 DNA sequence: TGCGCCAGCAGCTCCCCCGACGGTAGGACTAGCTACGAGCAGTACTTC.